Listed below are T cell receptor beta chains from one sample, sequenced in a study of blood T cell repertoires in COVID-19. Clones were read by immunoSEQ multiplex PCR, and TCRdb kept only the in-frame ones, dropping some. The profile shows 250,000 to 350,000 clones, 70% to 90% of them singletons. Material: PBMCs or T cells enriched from blood (not recorded which). The receptors derive from a woman in her 30s who had recovered from COVID-19. The CDR3 runs from the conserved cysteine through the conserved F or W. Each record gives: D gene, clone size, J gene, V gene, CDR3 DNA, CDR3 protein. D genes are given only for firm matches. Clone sizes are given selectively: once, few, many, or a class where the clone is expanded.

D gene: .
clone size: .
J gene: TRBJ2-7
V gene: TRBV10-2
CDR3 DNA: TGCGCCAGCAGCTACAACAGGGATGCTAGGAGAGAGCAGTACTTC
CDR3 protein: CASSYNRDARREQYF

D gene: .
clone size: .
J gene: TRBJ1-2
V gene: TRBV6-5
CDR3 DNA: TGTGCCAGCAGTCCACGACAGGTTGGCTATGGCTACACCTTC
CDR3 protein: CASSPRQVGYGYTF

D gene: .
clone size: few
J gene: TRBJ1-6
V gene: TRBV27
CDR3 DNA: TGTGCCAGCAGTTTATATGAGGGAGATAATTCACCCCTCCACTTT
CDR3 protein: CASSLYEGDNSPLHF

D gene: TRBD2
clone size: .
J gene: TRBJ2-1
V gene: TRBV28
CDR3 DNA: TGTGCCAGCAGCCGGGGAGGGGAGGGTGGCTACAATGAGCAGTTCTTC
CDR3 protein: CASSRGGEGGYNEQFF

D gene: .
clone size: .
J gene: TRBJ1-5
V gene: TRBV7-2
CDR3 DNA: TGTGCCAGCAGCTTAGGTCGGGGATCTCTACCTCAGCCCCAGCATTTT
CDR3 protein: CASSLGRGSLPQPQHF

D gene: .
clone size: .
J gene: TRBJ2-1
V gene: TRBV25-1
CDR3 DNA: TGTGCCAGCAGTGAACTCGGGGGACAGCGAGGCAATGAGCAGTTCTTC
CDR3 protein: CASSELGGQRGNEQFF

D gene: .
clone size: .
J gene: TRBJ2-2
V gene: TRBV6-5
CDR3 DNA: TGTGCCATCCTTATCGTCCCCGGGGAGCTGTTTTTT
CDR3 protein: CAILIVPGELFF

D gene: .
clone size: .
J gene: TRBJ2-7
V gene: TRBV28
CDR3 DNA: TGTGCCAGCAGTTTGGGATTAGCGGACTACGAGCAGTACTTC
CDR3 protein: CASSLGLADYEQYF

D gene: TRBD1
clone size: .
J gene: TRBJ1-2
V gene: TRBV19
CDR3 DNA: TGTGCCAGTAGTATAGTCGGGACAGGGGCCGGATATGGCTACACCTTC
CDR3 protein: CASSIVGTGAGYGYTF

D gene: TRBD1
clone size: .
J gene: TRBJ2-7
V gene: TRBV15
CDR3 DNA: TGTGCCACCAGCAGAGAGGACAGGGGCGAGCAGTACTTC
CDR3 protein: CATSREDRGEQYF

D gene: .
clone size: .
J gene: TRBJ1-1
V gene: TRBV20-1
CDR3 DNA: TGCAGTGCTAGTTTGGGGGGAAGAAACACTGAAGCTTTCTTT
CDR3 protein: CSASLGGRNTEAFF

D gene: .
clone size: once
J gene: TRBJ2-3
V gene: TRBV5-5
CDR3 DNA: TGTGCCAGCAGCCTCAGGTGGGGCACAGATACGCAGTATTTT
CDR3 protein: CASSLRWGTDTQYF